Presented here are 32 T cell receptor beta chains from one specimen sequenced in a study of blood T cell repertoires in COVID-19. Measured with immunoSEQ multiplex PCR; TCRdb has only the in-frame clones, and not every one. The sample shows approximately 270,000 clones, around 85% of them seen only once. Input material: peripheral blood. These TCRs come from a woman aged 65 to 85 with acute or convalescent COVID-19.

The genes are TRBV2 and TRBJ1-5, with D tentatively TRBD1 (6 bases). Germline V gene sequence: CDR1 SNHLY, CDR2 FYNNEI. The CDR3 extends over 16 amino acids. Trimming left V 5 bases short and J 2 bases short, with 16 bases between. CDR3 DNA sequence: TGTGCCAGCAGTCCGGACAGCCCTGGGGGCAATCAGCCCCAGCATTTT. Its protein product is CASSPDSPGGNQPQHF.

The chain couples TRBV2 to TRBJ1-3; unclear D gene. V lost 3 bases and J 4 bases, leaving 13 bases between the germline ends. This CDR3 comprises 15 residues. Per germline, CDR1 SNHLY and CDR2 FYNNEI. This CDR3 is CASSDFGGPGNTIYF. CDR3 sequence (DNA): TGTGCCAGCAGTGATTTTGGCGGTCCCGGAAACACCATATATTTT.

V gene TRBV6-2 or TRBV6-3 combines with J gene TRBJ1-5; 9 nucleotides agree with TRBD1. Germline assignment: CDR1 MNHEY and CDR2 SVGEGT. Germline trimming cut 2 bases from V and 6 bases from J; bases unmatched to any gene: 5. CDR3 length equals 15 residues. CDR3 region: CASSYPGQGRQPQHF. In DNA form, the CDR3 reads TGTGCCAGCAGTTACCCGGGACAGGGACGTCAGCCCCAGCATTTT.

The chain carries TRBV5-1 and TRBJ1-2; 7 bases align to TRBD1. Unmatched junction bases numbered 1, after V lost 5 bases and J lost 3 bases. This CDR3 contains 12 residues. CDR1 and CDR2 from the germline V gene are SGHRS and YFSETQ. Written as DNA, the CDR3 is TGCGCCAGCAGTCAGGGGGACTATGGCTACACCTTC. Its translation is CASSQGDYGYTF.

The rearrangement links TRBV15 to TRBJ1-5, with D tentatively TRBD1 (5 bases). In germline, CDR1 is LNHNV, CDR2 YYDKDF (reference sequence). The germline V and J ends were trimmed by 5 bases and 1 base, with 21 bases remaining between them. This CDR3 is 18 amino acids long. The CDR3 DNA is TGTGCCACCAGCGCGGGGGGGTTCGGAGGTGAGAGCAATCAGCCCCAGCATTTT. Its protein product is CATSAGGFGGESNQPQHF.

This sequence joins TRBV5-5 and TRBJ1-1; D remains unclear. CDR3 length: 16 amino acids. Between the trimmed V and J ends, which lost 1 base and 1 base, there was a span of 14 bases. Germline V gives CDR1 SGHKS, CDR2 YYEKEE (reference sequence). CDR3: CASSLSWRYSNTEAFF. CDR3 DNA: TGTGCCAGCAGCTTGTCATGGCGGTATTCGAACACTGAAGCTTTCTTT.

V and J are TRBV6-5 and TRBJ1-2; D not certain. There are 13 residues in the CDR3. Trimming pared 6 bases from V and 0 bases from J, leaving 8 bases between. Germline values: CDR1 MNHEY, CDR2 SVGAGI. The CDR3 DNA sequence: TGTGCCAGCAGGCAAGTAGCTAACTATGGCTACACCTTC. Translated: CASRQVANYGYTF.

The gene calls are TRBV7-2 and TRBJ1-3; D is perhaps TRBD1 (6 bases). V shed 4 bases and J shed 4 bases, with 14 bases lying between them. CDR3 size: 15 residues. Germline V gene lookup returns CDR1 SGHTA and CDR2 FQGNSA. The CDR3 DNA sequence: TGTGCCAGCAGCTCTAGGGGGGGAATAGGAAACACCATATATTTT. Protein product: CASSSRGGIGNTIYF.

V and J are TRBV6-5 and TRBJ2-3, with D tentatively TRBD1 (5 bases). Germline assignment: CDR1 MNHEY and CDR2 SVGAGI. The CDR3 contains 14 residues. Trimming removed 6 bases from V and 5 bases from J, with 15 bases in between. This chain's CDR3 is CASRGHRTRDTQYF. The CDR3 nucleotides are TGTGCCAGCAGGGGCCACAGGACCCGAGATACGCAGTATTTT.

This chain connects TRBV30 to TRBJ1-2, with D unresolved. The CDR3 runs to 13 residues. The V and J ends lost 0 bases and 5 bases respectively, with 10 bases between them. CDR1 is GTSNPN and CDR2 is SVGIG in the germline V gene (reference sequence). The CDR3 spells CAWSVATRYGYTF. The CDR3 coding sequence is TGTGCCTGGAGTGTAGCGACCCGATATGGCTACACCTTC.

The chain carries TRBV6-5 and TRBJ1-5; 7 positions agree with TRBD1. CDR1 and CDR2 from the germline V gene are MNHEY and SVGAGI. The CDR3 length is 15 residues. Trimming cost V 6 bases and J 3 bases; bases outside gene matches: 8. The CDR3 reads CASRKEGQINQPQHF. CDR3 bases: TGTGCCAGCAGGAAGGAGGGACAGATCAATCAGCCCCAGCATTTT.

J is TRBJ1-1 and V is TRBV12-3 or TRBV12-4; D is uncertain. The CDR3 runs 11 residues. Trimming shortened V by 7 bases and J by 10 bases, and 13 bases separated the two germline ends. DNA of the CDR3: TGTGCCAGCATACGCACAGTCACAGCTTTCTTT. Residues: CASIRTVTAFF.

With respect to this clone: Germline is not matched at one junction end, which may reflect a read error. The V gene is TRBV6-5, the J gene TRBJ1-4, with TRBD1 matching over 8 bases. This CDR3 region has 15 residues. The germline CDR1 and CDR2 sequences are MNHEY and SVGAGI. The chain's CDR3 is CASSDSGQASGKLFF. CDR3 bases: TGTGCCAGCAGTGACTCGGGACAGGCCTCGGGGAAACTGTTTTTT.

The chain recombines TRBV2 with TRBJ1-4, with TRBD1 matching 8 bases. The V gene end was trimmed by 4 bases and the J gene end by 8 bases; junction bases not matched to a gene: 9. There are 15 residues in the CDR3. Germline V CDR1 and CDR2: SNHLY, FYNNEI. The CDR3 bases are TGTGCCAGCAGTGTTAGACAGGGGTATAACGAAAAACTGTTTTTT. This encodes CASSVRQGYNEKLFF.

V is TRBV3-1 (or the pseudogene TRBV3-2) and J is TRBJ1-3; D uncertain. Germline-derived CDR1 and CDR2 are LGHDT and YNNKEL (reference sequence). V was shortened by 3 bases and J by 6 bases, with 6 bases between the two germline ends. The CDR3 runs 12 residues. Here the CDR3 DNA reads TGTGCCAGCAGCCAGAGATTAAACACCATATATTTT. Translated, it gives CASSQRLNTIYF.

The J gene is TRBJ1-5, the V gene TRBV21-1. TRBV21-1 is annotated as a pseudogene. This CDR3 has 16 residues. The chain's CDR3 is CASSPRGGYSNQPQHF. The CDR3 DNA reads TGTGCCAGCAGCCCACGCGGGGGATATAGCAATCAGCCCCAGCATTTT.

The chain recombines TRBV7-9 with TRBJ1-6, with 8 nucleotides matching TRBD1. The CDR3 covers 15 residues. With 1 base clipped from V and 7 bases from J, the junction kept 3 bases outside the gene matches. The germline gives CDR1 SEHNR, CDR2 FQNEAQ (reference sequence). This CDR3 reads CASSLEGTGNSPLHF. The DNA of the CDR3 is TGTGCCAGCAGCTTAGAGGGGACAGGAAATTCACCCCTCCACTTT.

The V and J genes are TRBV29-1 and TRBJ1-1, with D hard to call. CDR1 and CDR2 (germline): SQVTM, ANQGSEA. The CDR3 is made up of 12 amino acids. V dropped 7 bases and J dropped 4 bases, with 13 bases sitting between them. This CDR3 reads CSANSGSTEAFF. CDR3 DNA sequence: TGCAGCGCAAACAGCGGATCCACTGAAGCTTTCTTT.

This chain links TRBV5-6 with TRBJ1-2, with D perhaps matching TRBD1 (6 bases). The CDR3 contains 15 residues. Deletions cut 3 bases from V and 4 bases from J, with 16 bases between. Germline CDR1 is SGHDT and CDR2 is YYEEEE. Here the CDR3 reads CASSSAKTGSYGYTF. CDR3 nucleotide sequence: TGTGCCAGCAGCTCCGCCAAGACAGGCTCCTATGGCTACACCTTC. Together with reference TRBV5-6 and TRBJ1-2, the CDR3 gives the full variable domain: DAGVTQSPTHLIKTRGQQVTLRCSPKSGHDTVSWYQQALGQGPQFIFQYYEEEERQRGNFPDRFSGHQFPNYSSELNVNALLLGDSALYLCASSSAKTGSYGYTFGSGTRLTVV.

The CDR3: CASRRQGWVQETQYF. In DNA, the CDR3 is TGTGCCAGCAGACGACAGGGTTGGGTCCAAGAGACCCAGTACTTC. The chain couples TRBV7-2 to TRBJ2-5, with 7 positions matching TRBD1. Trimming at V came to 6 bases and at J to 1 base, leaving 8 bases not matched to a gene. Germline CDR1 reads SGHTA; CDR2 reads FQGNSA. The CDR3 is made up of 15 amino acids.

A word on this clone: The sample holds other DNA sequences that translate to the same CDR3. This chain joins TRBV3-1 (or the pseudogene TRBV3-2) and TRBJ2-7; no clear D. Trimming took off 4 bases at V and 4 bases at J, with 8 bases between the two ends. The CDR3 is 12 amino acids. Looked up from germline, CDR1 is LGHDT and CDR2 is YNNKEL (reference sequence). Here the CDR3 DNA reads TGTGCCAGCAGCCCAGGAAGGTACGAGCAGTACTTC. Its translation: CASSPGRYEQYF.

DNA of the CDR3: TGTGCCAGCAGCTTAACCGGGACAGGGGCCTACGAGCAGTACTTC. The encoded protein is CASSLTGTGAYEQYF. The chain joins TRBV11-2 to TRBJ2-7, with 10 bases that match TRBD1. The V gene's germline CDR1 is SGHAT and CDR2 FQNNGV. The CDR3 has 15 amino acids. J was trimmed by 2 bases and V by 2 bases; bases with no gene match: 3.

This clone was observed once. The V gene is TRBV15, the J gene TRBJ1-2, with D possibly TRBD1 on 5 matching bases. CDR3 length: 13 amino acids. Germline V gives CDR1 LNHNV, CDR2 YYDKDF (reference sequence). The ends were cut back, 0 bases at V and 8 bases at J, with 10 bases in the middle. CDR3 sequence (DNA): TGTGCCACCAGCAGAGAAGGAGGGGCCGGCTACACCTTC. Amino acid sequence: CATSREGGAGYTF.

The chain recombines TRBV7-8 with TRBJ2-7; no firm D call. Trimming took 3 bases from V and 1 from J, leaving 16 bases between them. CDR3 size: 16 residues. CDR1 and CDR2 (germline): SGHVS, FQNEAQ. This chain's CDR3 is CASSFLSGATSYEQYF. The CDR3 coding sequence is TGTGCCAGCAGCTTTTTGTCGGGTGCGACGTCCTACGAGCAGTACTTC.

The V and J genes are TRBV20-1 and TRBJ2-7, with 7 nucleotides matching TRBD1. Germline CDR1 and CDR2: DFQATT and SNEGSKA (reference sequence). This CDR3 is built from 10 residues. V trimming: 5 bases; J trimming: 6 bases; junction bases outside the gene matches: 1. The CDR3 DNA is TGCAGTGCTGACAGGGTCGAGCAGTACTTC. The encoded protein is CSADRVEQYF.

In its sample, this clone was seen a few times. The chain employs TRBV6-6 and TRBJ2-1; D unclear. The CDR3 has 11 residues. V lost 2 bases, J lost 8 bases, and 4 bases lay in between. Germline assignment: CDR1 MNHNY and CDR2 SVGAGI (reference sequence). CDR3 bases: TGTGCCAGCAGTTACAACTATGAGCAGTTCTTC. Translation gives CASSYNYEQFF.

The chain links TRBV19 to TRBJ1-2; D may be TRBD1 (5 bases). The CDR3 is 14 amino acids. CDR1 is LNHDA and CDR2 is SQIVND in the germline V gene (reference sequence). The ends were cut back, 7 bases at V and 3 bases at J, with 15 bases in the middle. CDR3 in DNA: TGTGCCAGTACTCCGATTGGGGGGGACTATGGCTACACCTTC. Translation gives CASTPIGGDYGYTF.

V gene TRBV27 combines with J gene TRBJ1-1; D may be TRBD1 (5 bases). Germline CDR1 and CDR2: MNHEY and SMNVEV (reference sequence). V shed 6 bases and J shed 4 bases, with 12 bases lying between them. This CDR3 contains 13 residues. CDR3 protein: CASRTWGGTEAFF. The CDR3 DNA reads TGTGCCAGCAGAACCTGGGGGGGCACTGAAGCTTTCTTT.

The rearrangement joins TRBV7-9 to TRBJ1-5, with D maybe TRBD1 (5 bases). The length of the CDR3 is 12 residues. V dropped 5 bases and J dropped 9 bases, with 11 bases sitting between them. In germline, CDR1 is SEHNR, CDR2 FQNEAQ (reference sequence). The CDR3, as DNA: TGTGCCAGCAGCGAAGACAGAAGGCCCCAGCATTTT. This encodes CASSEDRRPQHF.

V and J are TRBV2 and TRBJ2-5; 9 bases fit TRBD1. CDR3 length: 15 residues. Germline V gene data show CDR1 as SNHLY and CDR2 as FYNNEI. J gave up 2 bases and V 1 base, and 2 bases lay outside the gene matches. DNA for the CDR3: TGTGCCAGCAGTGAAGACAGGGGGCGGCAAGAGACCCAGTACTTC. This sequence encodes CASSEDRGRQETQYF. Combining the CDR3 with reference TRBV2 and TRBJ2-5 gives the whole variable domain EPEVTQTPSHQVTQMGQEVILRCVPISNHLYFYWYRQILGQKVEFLVSFYNNEISEKSEIFDDQFSVERPDGSNFTLKIRSTKLEDSAMYFCASSEDRGRQETQYFGPGTRLLVL.

The chain couples TRBV5-1 to TRBJ2-7; 10 bases map to TRBD1. V lost 4 bases, J lost 4 bases, and 8 bases stayed unmatched. The germline gives CDR1 SGHRS, CDR2 YFSETQ. The CDR3 is made up of 15 amino acids. The CDR3 region has the DNA TGCGCCAGCAGCACATGGACAGGGGGTTTGTACGAGCAGTACTTC. Translation: CASSTWTGGLYEQYF.

The gene calls are TRBV7-8 and TRBJ2-7; possibly TRBD2 for D (6 bases). The CDR3 consists of 14 residues. The V and J ends lost 1 base and 5 bases respectively, with 12 bases between them. CDR1 and CDR2 from the germline V gene are SGHVS and FQNEAQ. The CDR3 spells CASSLGGRKNEQYF. In nucleotides, the CDR3 is TGTGCCAGCAGCTTAGGGGGGAGGAAAAACGAGCAGTACTTC.